This entry describes one T cell receptor beta chain. The method was immunoSEQ multiplex PCR; TCRdb's version includes in-frame clones alone and lacks a portion of them. The data contain tens of thousands of clones, 86% of them seen just once; the ten biggest clones take up about 1.2%. This entry is derived from a study of OX40 agonist ivuxolimab in advanced cancers. This CDR3 comprises 15 residues. From germline, CDR1 is SGHRS and CDR2 YFSETQ. Unmatched junction bases numbered 2, after V lost 6 bases and J lost 0 bases. V usage is TRBV5-1 and J usage is TRBJ1-4, with 10 bases lining up with TRBD1. The clonotype was recovered from an adult with an advanced solid tumor such as melanoma, head and neck, liver or kidney cancer. Specimen: CD4+ or CD8+ T cells sorted from blood, collected in a trial of the OX40 agonist ivuxolimab. Here the CDR3 reads CASKGQGATNEKLFF. The CDR3 region has the DNA TGCGCCAGCAAAGGACAGGGGGCAACTAATGAAAAACTGTTTTTT.